A selection of T cell receptor beta chains follows, all from one sample in a study of blood T cell repertoires in COVID-19. The table came from immunoSEQ multiplex PCR; TCRdb's copy has only in-frame clones and leaves some out. The data show a few hundred thousand clones, 70% to 90% seen once. Sequencing was done on a sample of PBMCs or T cells enriched from blood (not recorded which). These receptors were collected from a woman between 18 and 29 years old who had recovered from COVID-19. Both conserved end residues are part of each CDR3. A D gene is named only where the DNA matches it firmly. For some rows the clone size is stated as once, few or many, or as a class when expanded; others skip it.

J: TRBJ2-1; V: TRBV19; D: TRBD2; size: NA; DNA: TGTGCCAGCCGGACTAGCAGCTACAATGAGCAGTTCTTC; CDR3: CASRTSSYNEQFF
J: TRBJ1-1; V: TRBV5-1; D: NA; size: NA; DNA: TGCGCCAGCAGCCCCAGGGAAAGAGGTGAAGCTTTCTTT; CDR3: CASSPRERGEAFF
J: TRBJ2-7; V: TRBV30; D: NA; size: NA; DNA: TGTGCCTGGAGCGATACAGGGAACGAGCAGTACTTC; CDR3: CAWSDTGNEQYF
J: TRBJ1-1; V: TRBV9; D: NA; size: NA; DNA: TGTGCCAGCAGCCCAAGGGGTTGGTCGGGGGGTGGAACTGAAGCTTTCTTT; CDR3: CASSPRGWSGGGTEAFF
J: TRBJ1-1; V: TRBV12-3/TRBV12-4; D: NA; size: NA; DNA: TGTGCCAGCAGGCGGCGGGTGAACACTGAAGCTTTCTTT; CDR3: CASRRRVNTEAFF
J: TRBJ2-5; V: TRBV6-5; D: TRBD2; size: NA; DNA: TGTGCCAGCGGGATAAGCGGGAGAGAGACCCAGTACTTC; CDR3: CASGISGRETQYF
J: TRBJ2-7; V: TRBV28; D: NA; size: NA; DNA: TGTGCCAGCAGTTTGGAGACCTACGAGCAGTACTTC; CDR3: CASSLETYEQYF
J: TRBJ2-3; V: TRBV11-2; D: NA; size: NA; DNA: TGTGCCAGCAGCTTAACTGGAGACTTCACAGATACGCAGTATTTT; CDR3: CASSLTGDFTDTQYF
J: TRBJ1-2; V: TRBV28; D: NA; size: NA; DNA: TGTGCCAGCAGTCATAGGGAGGTTTCCTATGGCTACACCTTC; CDR3: CASSHREVSYGYTF
J: TRBJ2-5; V: TRBV2; D: TRBD2; size: NA; DNA: TGTGCCAGCAGTTCCGGGACTAGCGGGGGGGCCTTCCGTTTGACCCAGTACTTC; CDR3: CASSSGTSGGAFRLTQYF
J: TRBJ1-2; V: TRBV28; D: TRBD1; size: NA; DNA: TGTGCCAGCAGTACCACAGGGGGTGGCTACACCTTC; CDR3: CASSTTGGGYTF
J: TRBJ2-3; V: TRBV9; D: NA; size: NA; DNA: TGTGCCAGCAGCGTAGGACAGGGCACAGATACGCAGTATTTT; CDR3: CASSVGQGTDTQYF
J: TRBJ2-1; V: TRBV4-1; D: NA; size: NA; DNA: TGCGCCAGCAAGGAGAGAAGCTCCTACAATGAGCAGTTCTTC; CDR3: CASKERSSYNEQFF
J: TRBJ2-1; V: TRBV7-9; D: NA; size: NA; DNA: TGTGCCAGCAGCAACTTAGGTGCTAGTTCCTACAATGAGCAGTTCTTC; CDR3: CASSNLGASSYNEQFF
J: TRBJ2-7; V: TRBV6-5; D: TRBD1; size: NA; DNA: TGTGCCAGCAGACCGGGACAGGGGATTCCCTACGAGCAGTACTTC; CDR3: CASRPGQGIPYEQYF
J: TRBJ2-2; V: TRBV2; D: NA; size: few; DNA: TGTGCCAGCAGTGAAGGCCAGACGAACACCGGGGAGCTGTTTTTT; CDR3: CASSEGQTNTGELFF
J: TRBJ2-4; V: TRBV15; D: NA; size: NA; DNA: TGTGCCACCAGCAGAGATCTGGACATCAAAAACATTCAGTACTTC; CDR3: CATSRDLDIKNIQYF
J: TRBJ2-7; V: TRBV27; D: NA; size: NA; DNA: TGTGCCAGCCGCGCAGGGTCCGAGCAGTACTTC; CDR3: CASRAGSEQYF
J: TRBJ1-6; V: TRBV3-1/TRBV3-2; D: TRBD1; size: NA; DNA: TGTGCCAGCAGCCAAGAAGGTACAGGGGGCTTCTATAATTCACCCCTCCACTTT; CDR3: CASSQEGTGGFYNSPLHF
J: TRBJ2-3; V: TRBV14; D: TRBD1; size: NA; DNA: TGTGCCAGCAGCCTTCCCAGGGGGCCGATGGGCACAGATACGCAGTATTTT; CDR3: CASSLPRGPMGTDTQYF
J: TRBJ2-1; V: TRBV4-1; D: NA; size: NA; DNA: TGCGCCAGCAGCCAAAGAGGCCCAAGCTCCTACAATGAGCAGTTCTTC; CDR3: CASSQRGPSSYNEQFF
J: TRBJ1-4; V: TRBV3-1/TRBV3-2; D: TRBD1; size: NA; DNA: TGTGCCAGCGAAGGGACAGGGGGCGCGTATAATGAAAAACTGTTTTTT; CDR3: CASEGTGGAYNEKLFF
J: TRBJ1-4; V: TRBV7-9; D: TRBD1; size: few; DNA: TGTGCCAGCAGCTTAGGTATTGGGACAGGAGAAAAACTGTTTTTT; CDR3: CASSLGIGTGEKLFF
J: TRBJ1-1; V: TRBV20-1; D: NA; size: NA; DNA: TGCAGTGCTAGTCGGCAGGACACTGAAGCTTTCTTT; CDR3: CSASRQDTEAFF
J: TRBJ1-4; V: TRBV13; D: NA; size: few; DNA: TGTGCCAGCAGCTTAGGACAGGGAACTAATGAAAAACTGTTTTTT; CDR3: CASSLGQGTNEKLFF
J: TRBJ1-4; V: TRBV30; D: TRBD1; size: once; DNA: TGTGCCTGGAGTGTCATAGGACAGGGGAATGAAAAACTGTTTTTT; CDR3: CAWSVIGQGNEKLFF
J: TRBJ2-5; V: TRBV13; D: TRBD1; size: NA; DNA: TGTGCCAGCAGCTTAGGGGGGACAGGGGGCGAGACCCAGTACTTC; CDR3: CASSLGGTGGETQYF
J: TRBJ1-5; V: TRBV30; D: NA; size: NA; DNA: TGTGCCTGGAGCGAGGGGGTCGGTCAGCCCCAGCATTTT; CDR3: CAWSEGVGQPQHF
J: TRBJ1-1; V: TRBV30; D: NA; size: NA; DNA: TGTGCCTGCCCCGGGATTTCGAACACTGAAGCTTTCTTT; CDR3: CACPGISNTEAFF
J: TRBJ1-5; V: TRBV11-2; D: NA; size: NA; DNA: TGTGCCAGCAGCTTAGAAACAGGGTCCCCCAATCAGCCCCAGCATTTT; CDR3: CASSLETGSPNQPQHF
J: TRBJ1-2; V: TRBV30; D: NA; size: NA; DNA: TGTGCCTGGAGTGTCTCCCAGGGCGCCTATGGCTACACCTTC; CDR3: CAWSVSQGAYGYTF
J: TRBJ1-1; V: TRBV2; D: NA; size: NA; DNA: TGTGCCAGCAGTGCCGGGACAAGGGCGATGAACACTGAAGCTTTCTTT; CDR3: CASSAGTRAMNTEAFF
J: TRBJ2-1; V: TRBV28; D: TRBD1; size: NA; DNA: TGTGCCAGCAGTTTTGGTGCGGGACAGGGCTCCTACAATGAGCAGTTCTTC; CDR3: CASSFGAGQGSYNEQFF
J: TRBJ1-6; V: TRBV27; D: NA; size: NA; DNA: TGTGCCAGCAGTCCCCTAGGGGCCTGGAATTCACCCCTCCACTTT; CDR3: CASSPLGAWNSPLHF
J: TRBJ1-3; V: TRBV12-3/TRBV12-4; D: NA; size: NA; DNA: TGTGCCAGCAGGCTGTCGACAGGAAACACCATATATTTT; CDR3: CASRLSTGNTIYF
J: TRBJ1-1; V: TRBV28; D: NA; size: NA; DNA: TGTGCCAGCACAGGTTACACTGAAGCTTTCTTT; CDR3: CASTGYTEAFF
J: TRBJ1-1; V: TRBV6-1; D: NA; size: NA; DNA: TGTGCCAGCAGTGAAGCGGCGGGGATCAGTGTGGACACTGAAGCTTTCTTT; CDR3: CASSEAAGISVDTEAFF
J: TRBJ2-3; V: TRBV10-1; D: TRBD2; size: NA; DNA: TGCGCCAGCAGCCCGGGTATACTAGCGGGAGTGCCCCCCGGCACAGATACGCAGTATTTT; CDR3: CASSPGILAGVPPGTDTQYF
J: TRBJ2-1; V: TRBV15; D: TRBD2; size: NA; DNA: TGTGCCACCAGCCGCGGGTCGGGAGGGCAGTTCTTC; CDR3: CATSRGSGGQFF
J: TRBJ2-7; V: TRBV9; D: TRBD1; size: NA; DNA: TGTGCCAGCTCCGGCTACAGGGGCCACGAGCAGTACTTC; CDR3: CASSGYRGHEQYF
J: TRBJ1-2; V: TRBV6-5; D: NA; size: NA; DNA: TGTGCCAGCATGGTACGGGGGGCTAACTATGGCTACACCTTC; CDR3: CASMVRGANYGYTF
J: TRBJ2-1; V: TRBV6-4; D: NA; size: many; DNA: TGTGCCAGCAGCGCCGAGCCAGGGGGGTTTAATGAGCAGTTCTTC; CDR3: CASSAEPGGFNEQFF
J: TRBJ2-7; V: TRBV5-8; D: NA; size: NA; DNA: TGTGCCAGCAGCTTACCGAGTTCGGGATACGAGCAGTACTTC; CDR3: CASSLPSSGYEQYF
J: TRBJ2-7; V: TRBV28; D: NA; size: NA; DNA: TGTGCCAGCAGTTTACAAGCGGCCGAGCAGTACTTC; CDR3: CASSLQAAEQYF
J: TRBJ2-3; V: TRBV9; D: NA; size: NA; DNA: TGTGCCAGCAGCGTAGGGTCTAGCGTTGGCACAGATACGCAGTATTTT; CDR3: CASSVGSSVGTDTQYF
J: TRBJ2-7; V: TRBV10-3; D: NA; size: NA; DNA: TGTGCCATCAGTGAACAGAATCCCTACGAGCAGTACTTC; CDR3: CAISEQNPYEQYF
J: TRBJ1-5; V: TRBV7-2; D: NA; size: once; DNA: TGTGCCAGCAGCTTAAGCAGGATTCTTGAGCCCCAGCATTTT; CDR3: CASSLSRILEPQHF
J: TRBJ2-1; V: TRBV24-1; D: TRBD2; size: NA; DNA: TGTGCCACCAGTGATTTAGGACTAGCGGGAGGCAGTGAGCAGTTCTTC; CDR3: CATSDLGLAGGSEQFF
J: TRBJ2-5; V: TRBV6-5; D: TRBD2; size: NA; DNA: TGTGCCAGCAGTACGACTAGCGGATACCAAGAGACCCAGTACTTC; CDR3: CASSTTSGYQETQYF
J: TRBJ2-1; V: TRBV6-5; D: TRBD2; size: few; DNA: TGTGCCAGCAGCGAGGGACTAGCGGAATACAATGAGCAGTTCTTC; CDR3: CASSEGLAEYNEQFF
J: TRBJ1-2; V: TRBV29-1; D: NA; size: NA; DNA: TGCAGCGTTCAGGACTATGGCTACACCTTC; CDR3: CSVQDYGYTF
J: TRBJ1-3; V: TRBV4-1; D: NA; size: NA; DNA: TGCGCCAGCAGCCAAGATCGGCGGTTGGGGGGGGCGCCTGGAAACACCATATATTTT; CDR3: CASSQDRRLGGAPGNTIYF
J: TRBJ2-1; V: TRBV5-1; D: NA; size: NA; DNA: TGCGCCAGCAGCTTGGGGGTAGCTTCCTACAATGAGCAGTTCTTC; CDR3: CASSLGVASYNEQFF
J: TRBJ2-5; V: TRBV9; D: TRBD1; size: NA; DNA: TGTGCCAGCAGCGTTCCGGGACAGGGGGTTCAAGAGACCCAGTACTTC; CDR3: CASSVPGQGVQETQYF
J: TRBJ2-3; V: TRBV6-1; D: TRBD2; size: NA; DNA: TGTGCCAGCAGAGAAGTTGCGGGAGTAACAGATACGCAGTATTTT; CDR3: CASREVAGVTDTQYF
J: TRBJ1-2; V: TRBV4-1; D: NA; size: NA; DNA: TGCGCCAGCAGACCCCAGGCAGGGGCAGGATTTGGAGGCTACACCTTC; CDR3: CASRPQAGAGFGGYTF
J: TRBJ1-1; V: TRBV3-1/TRBV3-2; D: NA; size: NA; DNA: TGTGCCAGCAGCCAAGGGTCGACTTGGAACACTGAAGCTTTCTTT; CDR3: CASSQGSTWNTEAFF
J: TRBJ2-1; V: TRBV7-8; D: TRBD1; size: once; DNA: TGTGCCAGCAGCCCGGGACAGGCCTTCAATGAGCAGTTCTTC; CDR3: CASSPGQAFNEQFF
J: TRBJ2-1; V: TRBV7-2; D: NA; size: NA; DNA: TGTGCCAGCGGACCAGGGGCCCTTGGTGGCAATGAGCAGTTCTTC; CDR3: CASGPGALGGNEQFF
J: TRBJ2-1; V: TRBV4-1; D: NA; size: NA; DNA: TGCGCCAGCAGCCAAGTTCAGTCTCCGGGAAGTGAGCAGTTCTTC; CDR3: CASSQVQSPGSEQFF